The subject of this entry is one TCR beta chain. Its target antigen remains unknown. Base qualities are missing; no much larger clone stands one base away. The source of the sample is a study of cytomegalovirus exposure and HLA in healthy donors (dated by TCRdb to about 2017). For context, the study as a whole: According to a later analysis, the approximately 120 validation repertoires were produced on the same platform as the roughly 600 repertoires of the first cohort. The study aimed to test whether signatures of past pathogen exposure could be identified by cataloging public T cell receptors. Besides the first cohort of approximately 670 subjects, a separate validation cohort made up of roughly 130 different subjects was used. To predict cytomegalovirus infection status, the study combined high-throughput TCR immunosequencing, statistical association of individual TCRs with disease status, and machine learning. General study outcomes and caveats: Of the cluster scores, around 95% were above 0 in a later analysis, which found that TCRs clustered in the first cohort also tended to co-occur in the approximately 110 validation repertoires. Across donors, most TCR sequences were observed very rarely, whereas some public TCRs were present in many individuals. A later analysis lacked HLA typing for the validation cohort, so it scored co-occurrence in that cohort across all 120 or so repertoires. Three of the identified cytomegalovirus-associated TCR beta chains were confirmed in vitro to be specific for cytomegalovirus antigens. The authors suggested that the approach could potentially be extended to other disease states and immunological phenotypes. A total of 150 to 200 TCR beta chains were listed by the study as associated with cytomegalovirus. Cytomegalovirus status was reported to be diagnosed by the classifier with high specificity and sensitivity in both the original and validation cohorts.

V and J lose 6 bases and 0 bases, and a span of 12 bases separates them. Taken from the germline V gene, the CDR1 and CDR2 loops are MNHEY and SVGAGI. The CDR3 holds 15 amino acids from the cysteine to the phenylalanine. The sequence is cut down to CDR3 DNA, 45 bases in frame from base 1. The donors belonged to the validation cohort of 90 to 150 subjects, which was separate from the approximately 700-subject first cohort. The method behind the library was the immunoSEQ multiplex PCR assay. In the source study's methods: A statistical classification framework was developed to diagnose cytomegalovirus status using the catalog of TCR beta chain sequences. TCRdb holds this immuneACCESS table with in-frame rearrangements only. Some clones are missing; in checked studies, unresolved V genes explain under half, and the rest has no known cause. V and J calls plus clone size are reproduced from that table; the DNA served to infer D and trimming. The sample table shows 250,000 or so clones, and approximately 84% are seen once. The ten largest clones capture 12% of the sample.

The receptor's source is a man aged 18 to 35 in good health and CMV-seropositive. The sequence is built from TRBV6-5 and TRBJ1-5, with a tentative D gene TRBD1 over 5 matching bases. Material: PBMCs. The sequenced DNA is TGTGCCAGCAGAAGGGGTTCGCATAGCAATCAGCCCCAGCATTTT. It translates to CASRRGSHSNQPQHF.